Sequencing of this T cell receptor beta chain was carried out in a study of blood T cell repertoires in COVID-19. Study as a whole: PBMCs, B-cell-depleted T cells, or T cells were the source of the cDNA or gDNA that made up the material.

Residents of over 20 US areas, aged roughly 18 to 89 years, made up the participants. Cohort assignment relied on participant-reported clinical history. Each recovered donor of Cohort 3 presented with two negative PCRs, clearance, or symptom resolution. V lost 4 bases to trimming and J lost 4 bases, with 10 bases between them. This CDR3 is 14 amino acids long. From germline, CDR1 is KGHDR and CDR2 SFDVKD. Profiled with immunoSEQ multiplex PCR; TCRdb holds only in-frame clones, not every one. Among roughly 220,000 clones, roughly nine tenths were seen once, and the ten largest hold approximately 2.7%. Sample: PBMCs or T cells enriched from blood (not recorded which). The genes are TRBV24-1 and TRBJ1-5; D unclear. The TCR was taken from a woman in her 30s who had recovered from COVID-19. CDR3 in DNA: TGTGCCACCAGTGACTACACGACTAATCAGCCCCAGCATTTT. It encodes CATSDYTTNQPQHF.